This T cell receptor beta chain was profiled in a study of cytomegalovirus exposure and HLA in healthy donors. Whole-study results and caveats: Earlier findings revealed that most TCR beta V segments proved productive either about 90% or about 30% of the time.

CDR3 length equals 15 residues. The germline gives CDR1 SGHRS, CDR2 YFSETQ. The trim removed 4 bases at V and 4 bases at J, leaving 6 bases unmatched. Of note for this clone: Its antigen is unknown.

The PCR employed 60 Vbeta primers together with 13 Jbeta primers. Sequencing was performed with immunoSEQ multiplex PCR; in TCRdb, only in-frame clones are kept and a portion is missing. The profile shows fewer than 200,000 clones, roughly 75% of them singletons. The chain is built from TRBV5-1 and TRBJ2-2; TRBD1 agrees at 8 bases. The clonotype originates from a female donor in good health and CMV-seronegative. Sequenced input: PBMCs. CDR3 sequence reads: CASSTGQGSTGELFF. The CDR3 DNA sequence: TGCGCCAGCAGCACTGGACAGGGCAGCACCGGGGAGCTGTTTTTT.